What follows are 25 T cell receptor beta chains derived from one specimen sequenced in a study of CD8 T cells in ankylosing spondylitis. Using its own MiXCR run on the 5' RACE reads, TCRdb lists one record per CDR3 protein. This table holds 350,000 to 400,000 distinct CDR3 sequences, around 20% found once. Sample: blood, either unsorted or a sorted T cell fraction (not recorded which). The receptors originated from a male donor with ankylosing spondylitis or in good health (not recorded which).

This clonotype turned up a few times. V gene TRBV24-1 combines with J gene TRBJ2-7; 7 bases match TRBD1. Germline lookup yields CDR1 KGHDR and CDR2 SFDVKD. This CDR3 is 14 amino acids long. Losses at the gene ends were 3 bases for V and 3 bases for J; bases not matched to a gene: 4. DNA of the CDR3: TGTGCCACCAGTGATGGGGACAGTCTCTACGAGCAGTACTTC. It is translated as CATSDGDSLYEQYF.

This clonotype has a count of ten or more. The chain couples TRBV29-1 to TRBJ2-7, with TRBD2 identical over 13 bases. The V and J ends lost 7 bases and 4 bases, in that order; junction bases with no gene match: 4. The CDR3 runs 13 residues. Germline-derived CDR1 and CDR2 are SQVTM and ANQGSEA. As DNA, the CDR3 is TGCAGCGCAGGGACTAGCGGGGAATACGAGCAGTACTTC. Protein product: CSAGTSGEYEQYF.

V usage is TRBV12-3 or TRBV12-4 and J usage is TRBJ2-2; no clear D. The CDR3 extends over 14 amino acids. Trimming cost V 2 bases and J 4 bases, with 8 bases left between them. CDR3 nucleotides: TGTGCCAGCAGTTTATTGGGGTCCACCGGGGAGCTGTTTTTT. Its translation: CASSLLGSTGELFF.

This clonotype was seen more than once but under ten times. This chain links TRBV5-5 with TRBJ2-1, with TRBD2 matching over 8 bases. The CDR3 has 15 residues. Germline V gene lookup returns CDR1 SGHKS and CDR2 YYEKEE (reference sequence). The V gene end was trimmed by 3 bases and the J gene end by 3 bases; junction bases not matched to a gene: 5. CDR3 nucleotide sequence: TGTGCCAGCAGCTCCTCGGGGGGGAACTACAATGAGCAGTTCTTC. It translates to CASSSSGGNYNEQFF.

Concerning this clonotype: Relative to the germline gene, one junction end is altered; a read error may explain this. The chain has TRBV28 and TRBJ2-7; 7 nucleotides agree with TRBD2. The CDR3 runs to 16 residues. CDR1 MDHEN and CDR2 SYDVKM come from the germline V gene. The CDR3 coding sequence is TGTGCCAGCAGTTTCTCCCCGAGGACTAGTAAATACGAGCAGCACTTC. Its translation: CASSFSPRTSKYEQHF.

This clonotype showed up just a few times. The V and J genes are TRBV20-1 and TRBJ2-1, with D perhaps TRBD1 (6 bases). Germline loops: CDR1 DFQATT, CDR2 SNEGSKA (reference sequence). The CDR3 sequence is 15 residues long. V was cut by 0 bases and J by 3 bases, with 12 bases left in between. The chain's CDR3 is CSARDQGRVYNEQFF. DNA of the CDR3: TGCAGTGCTAGAGATCAGGGGCGCGTCTACAATGAGCAGTTCTTC.

The table lists this clonotype with a few counts. The CDR3 bases are TGTGCCAGCAGCTTGCCTAGCGGGGGCCCAGATACGCAGTATTTT. It encodes CASSLPSGGPDTQYF. The V call is TRBV7-6, the J call TRBJ2-3, with 10 bases identical to TRBD2. This CDR3 contains 15 residues. V lost 3 bases and J lost 4; bases outside the gene matches: 4. Germline CDR1 and CDR2: SGHVS and FNYEAQ.

This clonotype has more than one count but fewer than ten. V usage is TRBV24-1 and J usage is TRBJ2-1; the D gene could be TRBD1 or TRBD2 (7 bases each). This CDR3 spans 13 amino acids. V lost 8 bases to trimming and J lost 5 bases, with 12 bases between them. Germline assignment: CDR1 KGHDR and CDR2 SFDVKD. DNA of the CDR3: TGTGCCACCACTGCAGGGGGGGACAATGAGCAGTTCTTC. It is translated as CATTAGGDNEQFF.

The chain recombines TRBV24-1 with TRBJ2-7; D is undetermined. Germline CDR1 and CDR2: KGHDR and SFDVKD. The CDR3 is 12 residues long. Trimming left V 0 bases short and J 5 bases short, with 4 bases between. CDR3 nucleotides: TGTGCCACCAGTGATTTGAGAGACGAGCAGTACTTC. This encodes CATSDLRDEQYF.

This clonotype was observed a few times. The chain joins TRBV7-9 to TRBJ2-2; D unresolved. The CDR3 consists of 15 residues. Germline V gene sequence: CDR1 SEHNR, CDR2 FQNEAQ (reference sequence). V shed 3 bases and J shed 4 bases, with 12 bases lying between them. The CDR3 nucleotides read TGTGCCAGCAGCTTGGGAAGTCGGACCACCGGGGAGCTGTTTTTT. Its translation: CASSLGSRTTGELFF.

This clonotype appeared a few times. The chain's CDR3 is CASSAAGLAGGEQYF. The CDR3 DNA sequence: TGTGCCAGCAGCGCAGCAGGACTAGCGGGGGGTGAGCAGTACTTC. This chain links TRBV11-2 with TRBJ2-7; 14 nucleotides line up with TRBD2. V was pared by 5 bases and J by 7 bases, with 7 bases of the junction left unmatched. CDR3 size: 15 residues. Germline CDR1 and CDR2: SGHAT and FQNNGV.

The rearrangement uses TRBV6-2 or TRBV6-3 and TRBJ1-5, with D possibly matching TRBD1 (6 bases). V was pared by 6 bases and J by 5 bases, with 17 bases between. CDR3 size: 15 residues. Germline V gives CDR1 MNHEY, CDR2 SVGEGT. CDR3 residues: CASSSDGGHYQPQHF. CDR3 bases: TGTGCCAGCAGCTCCGATGGGGGGCACTATCAGCCCCAGCATTTT.

The sample holds a few counts of this clonotype. The gene calls are TRBV7-9 and TRBJ2-3; D gene unclear. The length of the CDR3 is 15 residues. V was trimmed by 1 base and J by 0 bases, leaving 8 bases between them. Germline loops: CDR1 SEHNR, CDR2 FQNEAQ (reference sequence). DNA of the CDR3: TGTGCCAGCAGCTTAGTCCCAACTAGCACAGATACGCAGTATTTT. It codes for CASSLVPTSTDTQYF.

For this clonotype: The CDR3 carries no conserved terminal phenylalanine or tryptophan, so it likely arises from a read error. The limits of the CDR3 on the DNA are not certain, so only TCRdb's listed CDR3 is given. The chain uses TRBV2 and TRBJ2-7; the table's D gene call, TRBD2, was not cross checked with the DNA. Germline lookup yields CDR1 SNHLY and CDR2 FYNNEI. A total of 15 residues make up the CDR3, ends included. Here the CDR3 reads CASSEDPGGAQHSVN.

The chain employs TRBV2 and TRBJ2-2; TRBD1 might be the D (6 bases). V was shortened by 8 bases and J by 9 bases, with 7 bases between the two germline ends. The V gene's germline CDR1 is SNHLY and CDR2 FYNNEI. The CDR3 covers 10 residues. The DNA for the CDR3 is TGTGCCAGCGGGGGCCGGGAGCTGTTTTTT. Its translation: CASGGRELFF.

This sequence joins TRBV12-3 or TRBV12-4 and TRBJ2-3; 8 nucleotides align to TRBD2. Losses at the gene ends were 3 bases for V and 2 bases for J; bases not matched to a gene: 10. The CDR3 consists of 17 residues. Here the CDR3 reads CASSFPSSGDSTDTQYF. Here the CDR3 DNA reads TGTGCCAGCAGTTTCCCTAGTAGCGGGGATTCCACAGATACGCAGTATTTT.

The V call is TRBV27, the J call TRBJ2-3; 7 nucleotides line up with TRBD1. In germline, CDR1 is MNHEY, CDR2 SMNVEV (reference sequence). Germline trimming cut 5 bases from V and 4 bases from J; bases unmatched to any gene: 9. The CDR3 contains 15 residues. CDR3 bases: TGTGCCAGCAGTCCTCGGGACAGTGTGTCAGATACGCAGTATTTT. Translated: CASSPRDSVSDTQYF.

The rearrangement links TRBV7-8 to TRBJ2-7, with TRBD2 as a possible D gene (5 bases). The germline V gene encodes CDR1 SGHVS and CDR2 FQNEAQ. The V and J ends lost 1 base and 7 bases respectively, with 11 bases between them. The length of the CDR3 is 13 residues. CDR3: CASSLVVTGEQYF. CDR3 sequence (DNA): TGTGCCAGCAGCTTAGTTGTGACGGGGGAGCAGTACTTC.

This clonotype was detected once. V gene TRBV15 combines with J gene TRBJ2-2; either TRBD1 or TRBD2 may fit D (5 bases each). Trimming shortened V by 5 bases and J by 6 bases, and 7 bases separated the two germline ends. This CDR3 contains 12 residues. Germline V lookup: CDR1 LNHNV, CDR2 YYDKDF (reference sequence). The CDR3 loop is CATSRGAGELFF. The CDR3 nucleotides are TGTGCCACCAGCCGAGGGGCCGGGGAGCTGTTTTTT.

The chain joins TRBV7-2 to TRBJ2-3, with 12 positions matching TRBD2. The ends lost 5 bases at V and 1 base at J; junction bases unmatched: 7. The CDR3 has 17 residues. Germline V CDR1 and CDR2: SGHTA, FQGNSA. This chain's CDR3 is CASSEPLAGGRTDTQYF. CDR3 in DNA: TGTGCCAGCAGCGAGCCACTAGCGGGGGGTCGCACAGATACGCAGTATTTT. The complete variable domain, with remaining parts taken from reference TRBV7-2 and TRBJ2-3, reads GAGVSQSPSNKVTEKGKDVELRCDPISGHTALYWYRQSLGQGLEFLIYFQGNSAPDKSGLPSDRFSAERTGGSVSTLTIQRTQQEDSAVYLCASSEPLAGGRTDTQYFGPGTRLTVL.

The chain uses TRBV12-3 or TRBV12-4 and TRBJ2-7, with 7 bases identical to TRBD1. This CDR3 has 15 amino acids. With V trimmed by 5 bases and J by 2 bases, 9 bases remained unmatched. The CDR3 loop reads CASSTAPTGTYEQYF. The CDR3 nucleotides read TGTGCCAGCAGTACCGCCCCGACAGGGACCTACGAGCAGTACTTC.

V and J are TRBV20-1 and TRBJ1-2; 7 nucleotides align to TRBD1. V shed 3 bases and J 3 bases; nucleotides not matched to a gene: 4. Germline CDR1 and CDR2: DFQATT and SNEGSKA (reference sequence). This CDR3 is 13 amino acids long. The CDR3 DNA is TGCAGTGCTAGGCCCGGACAGGACTATGGCTACACCTTC. It translates to CSARPGQDYGYTF.

The J gene is TRBJ2-7, the V gene TRBV4-1; 13 bases line up with TRBD2. Germline CDR1 and CDR2: MGHRA and YSYEKL. Unmatched junction bases numbered 1, after V lost 1 base and J lost 7 bases. CDR3 size: 14 residues. The CDR3 nucleotides read TGCGCCAGCAGCCAAGTACTAGCGGGAGGGGAGCAGTACTTC. Translation: CASSQVLAGGEQYF.

This clonotype appeared a few times. The junction does not match germline at one end; this may be a read error. The chain links TRBV7-7 to TRBJ2-2; D gene uncertain. The germline V gene encodes CDR1 SSHAT and CDR2 FNYEAQ (reference sequence). This CDR3 is 14 amino acids long. CDR3 nucleotide sequence: TGTGCTAGCAGCTTAAGTGGTGACTCCGGGGAGCTGTTTTTT. Translation: CASSLSGDSGELFF. The whole variable domain, remainder taken from reference TRBV7-7 and TRBJ2-2, is GAGVSQSPRYKVTKRGQDVTLRCDPISSHATLYWYQQALGQGPEFLTYFNYEAQPDKSGLPSDRFSAERPEGSISTLTIQRTEQRDSAMYRCASSLSGDSGELFFGEGSRLTVL.

The rearrangement uses TRBV12-3 or TRBV12-4 and TRBJ1-6; D is perhaps TRBD1 (5 bases). The CDR3 is 15 residues long. The V end lost 6 bases, the J end lost 7 bases, and 16 bases lay between the germline ends. CDR3: CASRPRDGENSPLHF. The CDR3 region has the DNA TGTGCCAGCAGACCTAGGGACGGAGAAAATTCACCCCTCCACTTT.